These 19 T cell receptor beta chains were sequenced from one sample in a study of a mutant IDH1 vaccine in newly diagnosed glioma. Repertoires were generated with immunoSEQ multiplex PCR, while TCRdb's copy carries only in-frame clones and drops some. The sample contains 55,000 to 65,000 clones, 60% to 80% of which appear only once. Time point: week 47, end of study. In every dose of vaccine, 300 ug of mutant IDH1 20-mer peptide was given alongside topical imiquimod. Antigen specificity for these receptors is unknown. The sample here was PBMCs, taken from a glioma patient whose treatment included an IDH1 peptide vaccine. The origin of the receptors is a man between 45 and 60 years old with glioma.

V and J are TRBV11-2 and TRBJ1-1; D is perhaps TRBD1 (5 bases). The CDR3 has 14 amino acids. From germline, CDR1 is SGHAT and CDR2 FQNNGV. Trimming took 2 bases from V and 3 from J, leaving 10 bases between them. CDR3 amino acids: CASSLRGTDTEAFF. The CDR3 region has the DNA TGTGCCAGCAGCTTAAGGGGTACGGACACTGAAGCTTTCTTT.

This chain links TRBV19 with TRBJ2-5, with 8 bases lining up with TRBD1. This CDR3 is 18 amino acids long. The J segment lost 3 bases and the V segment lost 6 bases, leaving 18 bases of the junction unmatched. Per germline, CDR1 LNHDA and CDR2 SQIVND (reference sequence). The DNA for the CDR3 is TGTGCCAGTAGCGTAGGACCTCGACAGGGGATCCTAAAAGAGACCCAGTACTTC. Amino acid sequence: CASSVGPRQGILKETQYF.

The chain carries TRBV7-8 and TRBJ1-1; D is unresolved. Trimming took off 3 bases at V and 4 bases at J, with 3 bases between the two ends. The CDR3 totals 11 residues. Looked up from germline, CDR1 is SGHVS and CDR2 is FQNEAQ. The CDR3 sequence is CASSFATEAFF. Written as DNA, the CDR3 is TGTGCCAGCAGCTTCGCCACTGAAGCTTTCTTT.

The chain recombines TRBV29-1 with TRBJ1-3; TRBD1 is a possible D gene (6 bases). The CDR3 contains 13 residues. The V end was cut by 7 bases, the J end by 2 bases, with 12 bases between. Germline lookup yields CDR1 SQVTM and CDR2 ANQGSEA. The CDR3 protein is CSGRQVAGNTIYF. CDR3 DNA: TGCAGCGGGAGACAGGTCGCTGGAAACACCATATATTTT.

This clone showed up just once. The chain recombines TRBV5-6 with TRBJ2-7; D uncertain. The germline gives CDR1 SGHDT, CDR2 YYEEEE. Trimming left V 4 bases short and J 6 bases short, with 14 bases between. The CDR3 extends over 13 amino acids. CDR3 coding DNA: TGTGCCAGCAGCCCGCAATATTCGGGCGAGCAGTACTTC. It translates to CASSPQYSGEQYF.

The chain joins TRBV15 to TRBJ2-3, with 14 bases aligning to TRBD2. V dropped 4 bases and J dropped 4; count of bases not matched to a gene: 7. CDR3 size: 17 residues. Germline CDR1 is LNHNV and CDR2 is YYDKDF (reference sequence). This CDR3 is CATSKTSGGGWPDTQYF. For the CDR3, the DNA is TGTGCCACCAGCAAGACTAGCGGGGGGGGCTGGCCAGATACGCAGTATTTT. Using reference TRBV15 and TRBJ2-3 for the parts outside the CDR3, the full variable domain is DAMVIQNPRYQVTQFGKPVTLSCSQTLNHNVMYWYQQKSSQAPKLLFHYYDKDFNNEADTPDNFQSRRPNTSFCFLDIRSPGLGDTAMYLCATSKTSGGGWPDTQYFGPGTRLTVL.

The chain has TRBV19 and TRBJ2-3; D is possibly TRBD1 or TRBD2 (6 bases each). The germline CDR1 and CDR2 sequences are LNHDA and SQIVND (reference sequence). The V gene lost 6 bases and the J gene lost 0 bases, with 13 bases spanning the gap. There are 15 residues in the CDR3. CDR3 coding DNA: TGTGCCAGTAGGATAAGGGGGGACAGCACAGATACGCAGTATTTT. It encodes CASRIRGDSTDTQYF.

V and J are TRBV28 and TRBJ1-1; TRBD1 is a possible D gene (6 bases). The CDR3 consists of 11 residues. The germline CDR1 and CDR2 sequences are MDHEN and SYDVKM. V was trimmed by 5 bases and J by 10 bases, leaving 11 bases between them. CDR3 region: CASSPQGRAFF. In DNA form, the CDR3 reads TGTGCCAGCAGTCCCCAGGGGAGAGCTTTCTTT.

V gene TRBV2 combines with J gene TRBJ1-1; no definite D call. Trimming took 1 base from V and 6 from J, leaving 6 bases between them. The CDR3 is 12 amino acids. CDR1 is SNHLY and CDR2 is FYNNEI in the germline V gene. The CDR3 region is CASSEGDSEAFF. In DNA form, the CDR3 reads TGTGCCAGCAGTGAAGGGGATTCTGAAGCTTTCTTT.

J is TRBJ2-7 and V is TRBV10-3; 7 bases line up with TRBD1. The junction had 8 bases not matched to a gene; V was cut back by 0 bases and J by 3 bases. CDR1 is ENHRY, CDR2 SYGVKD, per germline. There are 16 residues in the CDR3. As DNA, the CDR3 is TGTGCCATCAGTGAGTCCTTTTCGGGACAGCACTACGAGCAGTACTTC. Its translation is CAISESFSGQHYEQYF.

The genes are TRBV5-4 and TRBJ2-7, with TRBD1 matching 9 bases. Germline trimming cut 3 bases from V and 6 bases from J; bases unmatched to any gene: 7. From germline, CDR1 is SGHNT and CDR2 YYREEE (reference sequence). The CDR3 runs to 14 residues. The CDR3 DNA reads as TGTGCCAGCAGCTCCGGGACAGGGCTCCGCGAGCAGTACTTC. Protein product: CASSSGTGLREQYF.

This chain connects TRBV29-1 to TRBJ2-3, with D possibly matching TRBD2 (7 bases). CDR1 is SQVTM, CDR2 ANQGSEA, per germline. CDR3 size: 14 residues. V was pared by 4 bases and J by 5 bases, with 16 bases between. The CDR3 DNA is TGCAGCGTTGGGAGGGGGGGGACGGGAGATACGCAGTATTTT. It encodes CSVGRGGTGDTQYF.

A few counts support this clone. The chain combines TRBV5-5 with TRBJ2-1; 7 bases agree with TRBD1. This CDR3 has 16 residues. Trimming took 0 bases from V and 1 from J; bases not matched to a gene: 4. The germline CDR1 and CDR2 sequences are SGHKS and YYEKEE (reference sequence). CDR3 DNA sequence: TGTGCCAGCAGCTTGGCAGGGACAGTGTCCTACAATGAGCAGTTCTTC. It is translated as CASSLAGTVSYNEQFF.

The rearrangement links TRBV23-1 to TRBJ2-7; perhaps TRBD1 as D (5 bases). TRBV23-1 qualifies as an ORF whose function is uncertain. Trimming cost V 3 bases and J 3 bases, with 15 bases left between them. The CDR3 length is 15 residues. The CDR3 coding sequence is TGCGCCAGCAGTCATTTCCCCCTTCAGGGCTACGAGCAGTACTTC. Translated, it gives CASSHFPLQGYEQYF.

This rearrangement joins TRBV7-8 to TRBJ1-1; D is perhaps TRBD1 (6 bases). The germline V gene has CDR1 SGHVS and CDR2 FQNEAQ. Trimming cost V 2 bases and J 4 bases, with 11 bases left between them. CDR3 size: 14 residues. The CDR3 nucleotides read TGTGCCAGCAGCTTATCAGGGGAGGCCACTGAAGCTTTCTTT. Its protein is CASSLSGEATEAFF.

This clone was counted a single time. The chain employs TRBV27 and TRBJ2-1, with D perhaps TRBD1 (5 bases). The V end lost 3 bases, the J end lost 5 bases, and 14 bases lay between the germline ends. Germline-derived CDR1 and CDR2 are MNHEY and SMNVEV (reference sequence). There are 15 residues in the CDR3. CDR3 region: CASSFMGRSDNEQFF. CDR3 nucleotide sequence: TGTGCCAGCAGTTTCATGGGGCGCTCGGACAATGAGCAGTTCTTC.

V gene TRBV27 combines with J gene TRBJ2-2; D remains ambiguous. The CDR3 spans 11 residues. The ends were cut back, 6 bases at V and 6 bases at J, with 5 bases in the middle. Germline V lookup: CDR1 MNHEY, CDR2 SMNVEV (reference sequence). The CDR3 is CASRGSGELFF. CDR3 nucleotide sequence: TGTGCCAGCAGGGGATCCGGGGAGCTGTTTTTT.

Only a few counts were recorded for this clone. The V gene is TRBV18, the J gene TRBJ2-5; the D gene is possibly TRBD1 (6 bases). The CDR3 loop spans 14 amino acids. In germline, CDR1 is KGHSH, CDR2 LQKENI. V lost 2 bases, J lost 5 bases, and 12 bases lay in between. CDR3 DNA: TGTGCCAGCTCACCATTGGACAGCACGGAGACCCAGTACTTC. Translating gives CASSPLDSTETQYF.

The chain recombines TRBV27 with TRBJ2-1; either TRBD1 or TRBD2 may supply D (6 bases each). The CDR3 has 15 amino acids. V lost 2 bases and J lost 1, with 9 bases in between. Germline values: CDR1 MNHEY, CDR2 SMNVEV (reference sequence). CDR3 nucleotide sequence: TGTGCCAGCAGTTTAGGGGGGCCATCCTACAATGAGCAGTTCTTC. Encoded protein: CASSLGGPSYNEQFF.